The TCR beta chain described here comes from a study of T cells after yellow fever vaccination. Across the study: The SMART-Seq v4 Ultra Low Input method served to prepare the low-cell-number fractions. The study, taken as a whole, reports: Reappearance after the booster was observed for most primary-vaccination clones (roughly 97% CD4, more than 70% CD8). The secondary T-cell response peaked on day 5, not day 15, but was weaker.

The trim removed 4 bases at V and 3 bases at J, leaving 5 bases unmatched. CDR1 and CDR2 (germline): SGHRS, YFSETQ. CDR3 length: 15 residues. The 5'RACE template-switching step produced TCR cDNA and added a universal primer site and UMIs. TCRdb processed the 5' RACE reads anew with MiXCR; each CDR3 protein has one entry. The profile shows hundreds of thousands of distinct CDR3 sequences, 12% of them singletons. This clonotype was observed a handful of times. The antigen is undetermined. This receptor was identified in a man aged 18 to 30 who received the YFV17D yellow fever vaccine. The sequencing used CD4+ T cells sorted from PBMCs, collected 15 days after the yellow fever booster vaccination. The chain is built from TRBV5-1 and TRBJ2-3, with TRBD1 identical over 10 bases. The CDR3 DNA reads TGCGCCAGCAGCGTCACGGGACAGGGGACAGATACGCAGTATTTT. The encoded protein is CASSVTGQGTDTQYF.